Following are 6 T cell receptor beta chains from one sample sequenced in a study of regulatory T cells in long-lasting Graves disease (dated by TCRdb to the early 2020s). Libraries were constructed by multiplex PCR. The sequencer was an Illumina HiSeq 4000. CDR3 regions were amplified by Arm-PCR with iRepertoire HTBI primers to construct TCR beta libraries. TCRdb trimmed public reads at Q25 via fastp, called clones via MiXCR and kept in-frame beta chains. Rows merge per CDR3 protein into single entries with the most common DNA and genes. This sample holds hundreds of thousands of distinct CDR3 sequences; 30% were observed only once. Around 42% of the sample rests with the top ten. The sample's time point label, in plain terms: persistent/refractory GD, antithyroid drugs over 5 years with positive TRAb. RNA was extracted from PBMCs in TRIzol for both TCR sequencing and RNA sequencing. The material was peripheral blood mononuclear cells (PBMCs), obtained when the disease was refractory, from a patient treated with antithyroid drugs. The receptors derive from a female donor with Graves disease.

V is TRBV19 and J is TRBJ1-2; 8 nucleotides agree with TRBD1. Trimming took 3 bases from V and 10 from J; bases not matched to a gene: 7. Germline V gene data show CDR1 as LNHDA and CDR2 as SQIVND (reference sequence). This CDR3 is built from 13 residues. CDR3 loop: CASSIGLDRDYTF. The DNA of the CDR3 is TGTGCCAGTAGTATTGGACTGGACAGGGACTACACCTTC.

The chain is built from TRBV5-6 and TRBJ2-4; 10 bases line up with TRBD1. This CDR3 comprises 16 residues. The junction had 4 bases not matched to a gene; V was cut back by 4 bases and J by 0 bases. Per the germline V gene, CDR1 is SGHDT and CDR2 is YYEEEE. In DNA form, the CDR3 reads TGTGCCAGCAGCCGGACAGGGGGATTAGCCAAAAACATTCAGTACTTC. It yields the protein CASSRTGGLAKNIQYF.

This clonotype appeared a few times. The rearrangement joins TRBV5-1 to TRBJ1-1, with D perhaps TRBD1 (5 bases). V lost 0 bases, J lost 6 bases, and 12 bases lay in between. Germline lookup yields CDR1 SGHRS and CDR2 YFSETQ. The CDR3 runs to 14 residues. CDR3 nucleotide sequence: TGCGCCAGCAGCTTGGAAGCAGGGCGGGCTGAAGCTTTCTTT. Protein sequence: CASSLEAGRAEAFF. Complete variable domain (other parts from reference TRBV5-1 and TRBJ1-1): KAGVTQTPRYLIKTRGQQVTLSCSPISGHRSVSWYQQTPGQGLQFLFEYFSETQRNKGNFPGRFSGRQFSNSRSEMNVSTLELGDSALYLCASSLEAGRAEAFFGQGTRLTVV.

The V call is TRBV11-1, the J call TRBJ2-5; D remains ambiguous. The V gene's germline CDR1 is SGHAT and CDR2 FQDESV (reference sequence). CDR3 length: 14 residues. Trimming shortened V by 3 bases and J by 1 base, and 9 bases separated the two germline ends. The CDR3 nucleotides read TGTGCCAGCAGCTTTGGACCGCCCCAAGAGACCCAGTACTTC. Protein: CASSFGPPQETQYF.

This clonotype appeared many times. The CDR3 spells CASSPRGTGLSYEQYF. The CDR3 nucleotides are TGTGCCAGCAGTCCTCGAGGGACAGGGCTTTCATACGAGCAGTACTTC. The rearrangement uses TRBV28 and TRBJ2-7; the match to TRBD1 covers 9 bases. The germline V gene encodes CDR1 MDHEN and CDR2 SYDVKM. The CDR3 has 16 residues. Trimming cost V 5 bases and J 4 bases; bases outside gene matches: 12.

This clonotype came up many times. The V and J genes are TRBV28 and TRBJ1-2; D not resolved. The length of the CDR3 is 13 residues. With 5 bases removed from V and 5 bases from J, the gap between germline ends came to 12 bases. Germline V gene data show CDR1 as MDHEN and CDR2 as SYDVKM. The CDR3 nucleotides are TGTGCCAGCAGTGTTACCGAGAGTTATGGCTACACCTTC. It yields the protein CASSVTESYGYTF.